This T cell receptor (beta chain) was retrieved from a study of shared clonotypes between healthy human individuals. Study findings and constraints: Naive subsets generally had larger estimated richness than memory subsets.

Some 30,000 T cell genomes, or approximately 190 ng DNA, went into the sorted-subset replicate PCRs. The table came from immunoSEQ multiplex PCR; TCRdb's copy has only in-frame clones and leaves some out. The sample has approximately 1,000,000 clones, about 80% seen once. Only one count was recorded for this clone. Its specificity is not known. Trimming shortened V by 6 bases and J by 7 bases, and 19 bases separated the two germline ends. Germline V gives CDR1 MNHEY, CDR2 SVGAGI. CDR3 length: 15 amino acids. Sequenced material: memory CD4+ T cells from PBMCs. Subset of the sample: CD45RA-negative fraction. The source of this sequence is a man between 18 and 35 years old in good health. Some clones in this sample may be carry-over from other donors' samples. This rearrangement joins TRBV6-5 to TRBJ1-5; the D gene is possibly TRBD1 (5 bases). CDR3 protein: CASRPTVRRGQPQHF. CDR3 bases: TGTGCCAGCAGGCCTACGGTCCGGAGGGGACAGCCCCAGCATTTT.